The TCR beta chain described here comes from a study of blood T cells in healthy people across ages. Study as a whole: Researchers report that template switching captured about one barcoded beta molecule per two T cells. General observations from the study: A strong correlation between TCR beta diversity and naive T cell percentage was seen.

Note on this clonotype: Its specificity is unknown.

With a J-beta primer mix and a sample-barcoded 5' primer, a second PCR ran about 6 to 11 cycles. Each sample provided no less than 2.5 million CDR3-containing paired-end reads. TCRdb fed the 5' RACE reads into MiXCR, producing one record per CDR3 protein. The sample includes 630,000 or so distinct CDR3 sequences, 32% of them seen just once. V was trimmed by 1 base and J by 0 bases, leaving 13 bases between them. CDR1 and CDR2 (germline): SGHTA, FQGNSA. The CDR3 has 16 residues. Every donor contributed 7.5 to 10 milliliters of peripheral blood by blood draw. The receptor comes from an elderly woman in good health. V is TRBV7-2 and J is TRBJ2-7; D is possibly TRBD1 (5 bases). Sequenced input: blood. The CDR3 DNA sequence: TGTGCCAGCAGCTTAGGGGCGGACATGAGCTCCTACGAGCAGTACTTC. Translation: CASSLGADMSSYEQYF. The variable domain in full, with the rest retrieved from reference TRBV7-2 and TRBJ2-7, is GAGVSQSPSNKVTEKGKDVELRCDPISGHTALYWYRQSLGQGLEFLIYFQGNSAPDKSGLPSDRFSAERTGGSVSTLTIQRTQQEDSAVYLCASSLGADMSSYEQYFGPGTRLTVT.